This TCR beta chain was obtained from a study of T cells in Graves' hyperthyroidism and ophthalmopathy. The TCR beta CDR3 regions underwent amplification using RNA transcripts as the source. Initially, a first-round RT-PCR of the TCR CDR3 employed the HTBI primer set. TCRdb processed the multiplex PCR reads anew with MiXCR; each CDR3 protein has one entry. The sample has 600,000 or so distinct CDR3 sequences; roughly 46% are singletons. The TCR comes from a woman aged 18-29 years with Graves' hyperthyroidism. Sequencing used peripheral blood or thyroid tissue (not recorded which).

Written as DNA, the CDR3 is TGTGCCAGCAGTCACACTCAGGGGGGGCACACTGAAGCTTTCTTT. Translating it yields CASSHTQGGHTEAFF. This chain connects TRBV2 to TRBJ1-1; 7 bases are a match to TRBD1. The V segment lost 5 bases and the J segment 3 bases; nucleotides outside the gene matches: 9. Germline CDR1 reads SNHLY; CDR2 reads FYNNEI. This CDR3 comprises 15 residues.